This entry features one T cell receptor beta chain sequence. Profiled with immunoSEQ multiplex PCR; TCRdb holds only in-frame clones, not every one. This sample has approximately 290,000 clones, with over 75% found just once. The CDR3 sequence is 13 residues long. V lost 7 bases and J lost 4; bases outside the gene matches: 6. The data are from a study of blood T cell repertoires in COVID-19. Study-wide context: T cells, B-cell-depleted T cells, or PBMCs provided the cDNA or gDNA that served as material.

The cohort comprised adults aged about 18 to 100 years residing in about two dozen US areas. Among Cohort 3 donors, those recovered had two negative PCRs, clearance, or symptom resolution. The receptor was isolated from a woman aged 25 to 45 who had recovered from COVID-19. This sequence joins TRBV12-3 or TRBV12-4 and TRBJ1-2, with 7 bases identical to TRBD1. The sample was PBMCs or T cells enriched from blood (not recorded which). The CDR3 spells CASIQGGSYGYTF. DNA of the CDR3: TGTGCCAGCATTCAAGGGGGCTCCTATGGCTACACCTTC.